This T cell receptor beta chain was identified during a study of T cell responses to AZD1222 COVID-19 vaccine. The length of the CDR3 is 14 residues. Per germline, CDR1 SGHRS and CDR2 YFSETQ. V shed 4 bases and J shed 3 bases, with 14 bases lying between them. Measured with immunoSEQ multiplex PCR; TCRdb has only the in-frame clones, and not every one. The sample lists 140,000 to 150,000 clones, 90% to 95% occurring once. The study, taken as a whole, reports: With two AZD1222 doses given, Spike-specific TCR breadth and depth both rose. Just a handful of AZD1222 recipients tested seropositive at baseline. Clonal diversity was possibly underestimated, and the donors were mostly white British, with more females. None of the repertoires were sampled until the peak T cell response had passed.

For this clone: Its antigen is undetermined.

The sample consisted of peripheral blood, taken on day 0 of AZD1222 vaccination. This TCR was recovered from an adult in good health. This chain links TRBV5-1 with TRBJ2-7; D is possibly TRBD1 or TRBD2 (5 bases each). CDR3 loop: CASSPGRRVYEQYF. As DNA, the CDR3 is TGCGCCAGCAGCCCGGGACGCCGCGTCTACGAGCAGTACTTC.